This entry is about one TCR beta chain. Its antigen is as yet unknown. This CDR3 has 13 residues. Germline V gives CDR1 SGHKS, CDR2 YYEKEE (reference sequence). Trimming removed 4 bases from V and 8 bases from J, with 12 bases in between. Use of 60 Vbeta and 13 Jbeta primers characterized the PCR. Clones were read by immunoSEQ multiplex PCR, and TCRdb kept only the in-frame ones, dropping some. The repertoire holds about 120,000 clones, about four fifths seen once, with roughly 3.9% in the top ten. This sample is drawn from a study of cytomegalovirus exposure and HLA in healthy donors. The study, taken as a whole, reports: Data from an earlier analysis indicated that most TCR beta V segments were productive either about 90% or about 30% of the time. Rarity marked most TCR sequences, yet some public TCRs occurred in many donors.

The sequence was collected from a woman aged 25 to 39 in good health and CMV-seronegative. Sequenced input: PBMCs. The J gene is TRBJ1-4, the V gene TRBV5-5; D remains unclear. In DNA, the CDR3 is TGTGCCAGCAGCCCAAGAGGTAACGAAAAACTGTTTTTT. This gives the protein CASSPRGNEKLFF.